Following are 25 T cell receptor beta chains from one sample sequenced in a study of cytomegalovirus exposure and HLA in healthy donors (dated by TCRdb to about 2017). The protocol used for the library was the immunoSEQ multiplex PCR assay. For the multiplex PCR, a mixture combining 60 forward primers for TCR Vbeta segments and 13 reverse primers for TCR Jbeta segments was used. The source is immuneACCESS, and TCRdb retained only in-frame sequences with V and J called. Part of the clones is not carried over; for the studies checked, unresolved V genes explain less than half of this, and the remainder is unexplained. The sample's clone listing holds about 46,000 clones. The ten largest account for more than 0.95% of the sample. The specimen was PBMCs. These receptors all stem from a woman between 35 and 50 years old in good health and CMV-seronegative.

The V gene is TRBV5-6, the J gene TRBJ1-2, with TRBD1 matching over 10 bases. Unmatched junction bases numbered 6, after V lost 4 bases and J lost 3 bases. CDR3 length: 15 amino acids. The germline gives CDR1 SGHDT, CDR2 YYEEEE. CDR3 sequence: CASSEGTGVHYGYTF. Here the CDR3 DNA reads TGTGCCAGCAGCGAGGGGACAGGGGTCCACTATGGCTACACCTTC.

This sequence joins TRBV27 and TRBJ1-5; perhaps TRBD1 as D (6 bases). V gave up 9 bases and J gave up 6 bases, with 15 bases separating them. There are 13 residues in the CDR3. Germline V gene data show CDR1 as MNHEY and CDR2 as SMNVEV (reference sequence). CDR3 amino acids: CARSGGGPQPQHF. The CDR3 nucleotides are TGTGCCAGATCGGGCGGGGGGCCTCAGCCCCAGCATTTT.

Comment on this clone: Different DNA sequences within this sample yield the same CDR3. The J gene is TRBJ2-7, the V gene TRBV4-3; 9 bases agree with TRBD1. The V and J ends lost 4 bases and 4 bases, in that order; junction bases with no gene match: 5. The CDR3 totals 14 residues. Looked up from germline, CDR1 is LGHNA and CDR2 is YSLEER. The CDR3 DNA follows: TGCGCCAGCAGCCCCGGACAGGGGAGGTACGAGCAGTACTTC. It is translated as CASSPGQGRYEQYF.

V usage is TRBV2 and J usage is TRBJ1-2; 9 nucleotides match TRBD1. CDR3 length: 17 residues. Per the germline V gene, CDR1 is SNHLY and CDR2 is FYNNEI. With 2 bases clipped from V and 8 bases from J, the junction kept 15 bases outside the gene matches. In DNA, the CDR3 is TGTGCCAGCAGTGAATACCCGGAGGACAGGGGAGGCGGAGGCTACACCTTC. Its translation is CASSEYPEDRGGGGYTF.

The rearrangement uses TRBV28 and TRBJ2-3; 8 bases are a match to TRBD1. The germline V gene has CDR1 MDHEN and CDR2 SYDVKM. The CDR3 has 16 amino acids. Losses at the gene ends were 4 bases for V and 2 bases for J; bases not matched to a gene: 8. In nucleotides, the CDR3 is TGTGCCAGCAGTTCCCGACAGGGGAATCCCACAGATACGCAGTATTTT. Its translation: CASSSRQGNPTDTQYF.

The rearrangement joins TRBV2 to TRBJ2-1, with unresolved D. With 3 bases removed from V and 7 bases from J, the gap between germline ends came to 16 bases. The CDR3 runs 15 residues. In germline, CDR1 is SNHLY, CDR2 FYNNEI. As DNA, the CDR3 is TGTGCCAGCAGTGACGGCGTACCTTCCGGGAATGAGCAGTTCTTC. Translation gives CASSDGVPSGNEQFF.

The chain couples TRBV5-6 to TRBJ1-1; D remains unclear. With 1 base removed from V and 3 bases from J, the gap between germline ends came to 10 bases. The germline gives CDR1 SGHDT, CDR2 YYEEEE. This CDR3 is 14 amino acids long. The CDR3 reads CASSLSGGYTEAFF. The CDR3 DNA follows: TGTGCCAGCAGCTTGTCGGGAGGGTACACTGAAGCTTTCTTT.

V gene TRBV4-1 combines with J gene TRBJ2-2; 8 nucleotides line up with TRBD1. CDR3 size: 15 residues. Germline V gene data show CDR1 as MGHRA and CDR2 as YSYEKL. Trimming took 3 bases from V and 7 from J; bases not matched to a gene: 7. The DNA of the CDR3 is TGCGCCAGCAGCCAGACGACAGGGGTTGGCGGGGAGCTGTTTTTT. This encodes CASSQTTGVGGELFF.

The CDR3 DNA reads as TGTGCCAGCAGCGGGGAGGGGGACGGGATGAACACCGGGGAGCTGTTTTTT. Its protein product is CASSGEGDGMNTGELFF. The genes are TRBV9 and TRBJ2-2; D might be TRBD2 (7 bases). V gave up 3 bases and J gave up 1 base, with 16 bases separating them. CDR1 and CDR2 from the germline V gene are SGDLS and YYNGEE. The CDR3 is 17 amino acids. The full variable domain, completed using reference TRBV9 and TRBJ2-2, is DSGVTQTPKHLITATGQRVTLRCSPRSGDLSVYWYQQSLDQGLQFLIQYYNGEERAKGNILERFSAQQFPDLHSELNLSSLELGDSALYFCASSGEGDGMNTGELFFGEGSRLTVL.

This chain uses TRBV27 with TRBJ1-2; TRBD1 matches at 7 bases. Germline loops: CDR1 MNHEY, CDR2 SMNVEV (reference sequence). Trimming at V came to 3 bases and at J to 8 bases, leaving 9 bases not matched to a gene. This CDR3 is 14 amino acids long. The CDR3 nucleotides read TGTGCCAGCAGTTTTCAGGGGGAACGATACGGCTACACCTTC. Encoded protein: CASSFQGERYGYTF.

The chain carries TRBV9 and TRBJ2-5, with D unclear. This CDR3 contains 15 residues. The V gene's germline CDR1 is SGDLS and CDR2 YYNGEE. V was shortened by 0 bases and J by 4 bases, with 13 bases between the two germline ends. The CDR3 nucleotides read TGTGCCAGCAGCGTAGGAGGCACTTCGTCAGAGACCCAGTACTTC. Its translation: CASSVGGTSSETQYF.

The chain links TRBV28 to TRBJ2-3; TRBD1 agrees at 9 bases. This CDR3 contains 15 residues. Germline CDR1 MDHEN, CDR2 SYDVKM. Trimming cost V 6 bases and J 3 bases; bases outside gene matches: 7. The CDR3 DNA sequence: TGTGCCAGCAGCCGGGGACAGGGATATACAGATACGCAGTATTTT. It encodes CASSRGQGYTDTQYF.

The genes are TRBV4-3 and TRBJ1-3; D possibly corresponds to TRBD1 (5 bases). CDR1 is LGHNA and CDR2 is YSLEER in the germline V gene. This CDR3 has 16 amino acids. The V end lost 1 base, the J end lost 0 bases, and 10 bases lay between the germline ends. As DNA, the CDR3 is TGCGCCAGCAGCCAAGGGGGACTCATCTCTGGAAACACCATATATTTT. Protein product: CASSQGGLISGNTIYF.

The V gene is TRBV5-6, the J gene TRBJ2-7; 10 bases are a match to TRBD1. CDR3 length: 13 amino acids. With 7 bases clipped from V and 5 bases from J, the junction kept 6 bases outside the gene matches. In germline, CDR1 is SGHDT, CDR2 YYEEEE. CDR3 residues: CASGRQGANEQYF. As DNA, the CDR3 is TGTGCCAGCGGGCGACAGGGGGCTAACGAGCAGTACTTC.

The chain couples TRBV27 to TRBJ1-4, with D tentatively TRBD1 (6 bases). Germline lookup yields CDR1 MNHEY and CDR2 SMNVEV (reference sequence). The CDR3 totals 14 residues. Trimming removed 6 bases from V and 0 bases from J, with 8 bases in between. The CDR3 sequence is CASRGQSTNEKLFF. The CDR3 DNA follows: TGTGCCAGCAGAGGACAGTCAACTAATGAAAAACTGTTTTTT.

The chain joins TRBV29-1 to TRBJ2-1, with TRBD2 as a possible D gene (6 bases). CDR1 SQVTM and CDR2 ANQGSEA come from the germline V gene. This CDR3 spans 16 amino acids. V gave up 7 bases and J gave up 12 bases, with 31 bases separating them. The CDR3 DNA is TGCAGCGCCCCAAAGAGGGGCGGGGCTCTAAGGAGTGGGCAGTTCTTC. Translation: CSAPKRGGALRSGQFF.

This chain joins TRBV4-3 and TRBJ1-2; D possibly corresponds to TRBD1 (6 bases). Per the germline V gene, CDR1 is LGHNA and CDR2 is YSLEER. The V end was cut by 6 bases, the J end by 8 bases, with 16 bases between. This CDR3 has 13 residues. CDR3 sequence reads: CASSQQGGGGYTF. DNA for the CDR3: TGCGCCAGCAGTCAACAGGGCGGCGGCGGCTACACCTTC.

On this clone itself: One end of the junction does not line up with germline, which may come from a read error. The chain combines TRBV9 with TRBJ1-1; the D gene is possibly TRBD1 (6 bases). Germline V lookup: CDR1 SGDLS, CDR2 YYNGEE. CDR3 length equals 14 residues. The chain's CDR3 is CASSETGLNTEDFF. DNA of the CDR3: TGTGCCAGCAGCGAGACAGGTTTGAACACTGAAGATTTCTTT.

This rearrangement joins TRBV6-5 to TRBJ2-2, with D tentatively TRBD1 (5 bases). V lost 0 bases and J lost 6, with 14 bases in between. This CDR3 contains 16 residues. The germline V gene has CDR1 MNHEY and CDR2 SVGAGI. This CDR3 reads CASSYSGPGLSGELFF. As DNA, the CDR3 is TGTGCCAGCAGTTACTCAGGGCCAGGGTTGTCCGGGGAGCTGTTTTTT.

The rearrangement uses TRBV7-9 and TRBJ1-2; TRBD1 matches 8 bases. Germline CDR1 SEHNR, CDR2 FQNEAQ (reference sequence). The CDR3 has 15 residues. V trimming: 2 bases; J trimming: 2 bases; junction bases outside the gene matches: 4. The CDR3 loop reads CASSLPGGENYGYTF. The CDR3 coding sequence is TGTGCCAGCAGCTTACCAGGGGGCGAAAACTATGGCTACACCTTC.

V is TRBV27 and J is TRBJ1-4; 7 positions agree with TRBD1. V lost 6 bases, J lost 14 bases, and 15 bases stayed unmatched. CDR1 and CDR2 (germline): MNHEY, SMNVEV (reference sequence). There are 14 residues in the CDR3. CDR3 residues: CASSGQGVSGRLFF. CDR3 bases: TGTGCCAGCAGCGGGCAGGGGGTATCAGGTCGGCTGTTTTTT.

V and J are TRBV30 and TRBJ2-3; D ambiguous. V dropped 0 bases and J dropped 3 bases, with 4 bases sitting between them. Per germline, CDR1 GTSNPN and CDR2 SVGIG (reference sequence). The CDR3 runs 12 residues. The CDR3 DNA reads as TGTGCCTGGAGTGTACTTACAGATACGCAGTATTTT. Protein sequence: CAWSVLTDTQYF.

The gene calls are TRBV5-1 and TRBJ2-7; the D gene is possibly TRBD1 (5 bases). The CDR3 spans 13 residues. Looked up from germline, CDR1 is SGHRS and CDR2 is YFSETQ. The V and J ends lost 7 bases and 1 base respectively, with 12 bases between them. CDR3 protein: CASRYRTSYEQYF. The CDR3 DNA follows: TGCGCCAGCCGGTACAGGACATCCTACGAGCAGTACTTC.

The DNA for the CDR3 is TGCGCCAGCAGCGAGGGACTAGCGGGGTACGAGCAGTACTTC. Its protein is CASSEGLAGYEQYF. The chain has TRBV5-1 and TRBJ2-7, with 13 bases identical to TRBD2. Germline V gene lookup returns CDR1 SGHRS and CDR2 YFSETQ. The CDR3 sequence is 14 residues long. V shed 4 bases, J shed 4 bases, and the junction held 2 bases outside the gene matches.

The chain employs TRBV7-9 and TRBJ2-7, with no clear D. Trimming left V 6 bases short and J 1 base short, with 7 bases between. The CDR3 contains 12 residues. The germline V gene encodes CDR1 SEHNR and CDR2 FQNEAQ (reference sequence). The CDR3 is CASSGRSYEQYF. CDR3 coding DNA: TGTGCCAGCAGTGGCAGATCCTACGAGCAGTACTTC.